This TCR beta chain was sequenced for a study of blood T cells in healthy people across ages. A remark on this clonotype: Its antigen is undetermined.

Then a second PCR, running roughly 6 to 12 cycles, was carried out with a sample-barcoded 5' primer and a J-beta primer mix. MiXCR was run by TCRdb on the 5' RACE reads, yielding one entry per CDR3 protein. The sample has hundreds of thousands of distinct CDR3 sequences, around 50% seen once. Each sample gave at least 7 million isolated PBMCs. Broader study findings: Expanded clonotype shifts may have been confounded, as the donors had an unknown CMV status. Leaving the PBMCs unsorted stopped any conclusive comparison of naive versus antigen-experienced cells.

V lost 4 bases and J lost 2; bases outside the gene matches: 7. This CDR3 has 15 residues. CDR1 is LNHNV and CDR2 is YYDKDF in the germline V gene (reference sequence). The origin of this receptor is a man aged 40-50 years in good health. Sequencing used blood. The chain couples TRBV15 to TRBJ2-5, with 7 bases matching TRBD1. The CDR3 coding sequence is TGTGCCACCAGCATGACTGGGACAGCACAAGAGACCCAGTACTTC. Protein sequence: CATSMTGTAQETQYF.